Below, one T cell receptor (beta chain) is given with its context. Its specificity is unknown. These data originate in a study of response to subunit inactivated influenza vaccine. Points from the study as a whole: Authors proposed each seasonal influenza vaccination draws in few new T cells.

TCRdb used MiXCR to reprocess the RT-PCR reads, holding one entry per CDR3 protein. The table has more than 450,000 distinct CDR3 sequences, 7.6% seen once; the top ten hold 10% to 15%. The V end lost 3 bases, the J end lost 4 bases, and 12 bases lay between the germline ends. The CDR3 loop spans 14 amino acids. Germline V lookup: CDR1 LNHDA, CDR2 SQIVND (reference sequence). The genes are TRBV19 and TRBJ1-1; D remains unclear. The TCR was taken from a man aged 50 to 69 who received an inactivated influenza vaccine. The sample consisted of PBMCs from blood, taken roughly 24 months after vaccination. CDR3 sequence reads: CASSISGRPTEAFF. The CDR3, as DNA: TGTGCCAGTAGTATCTCAGGTCGGCCCACTGAAGCTTTCTTT.